One T cell receptor (beta chain) is described in this entry. Its antigen is not identified. In germline, CDR1 is GTSNPN, CDR2 SVGIG (reference sequence). The CDR3 sequence is 12 residues long. Trimming took 4 bases from V and 5 from J; bases not matched to a gene: 1. These data come from a study of T cell responses to AZD1222 COVID-19 vaccine. Study context: Whether given at about 4 or about 12 weeks, second doses were pooled.

The study, taken as a whole, reports: The study found vaccine-associated CD4 TCRs spanning spike, dominant at 160-218 and 743-854. Reports indicate that nearly half of spike-specific TCRs are directed at unmutated variant regions. Following two doses of AZD1222, Spike-specific TCR breadth and depth rose.

TCRdb's copy holds only in-frame clones and misses some; the assay was immunoSEQ multiplex PCR. The table includes around 130,000 clones, 80% to 90% detected once. This receptor was obtained from an adult in good health. This specimen consisted of peripheral blood, obtained on day 0 of AZD1222 vaccination. The chain uses TRBV30 and TRBJ1-4; TRBD1 matches at 7 bases. CDR3 loop: CAWMTGNEKLFF. The CDR3 coding sequence is TGTGCCTGGATGACAGGGAATGAAAAACTGTTTTTT.